The clone carrying this TCR beta chain was detected only a few times. Its specificity is unknown. Healthy Caucasians made up all donors. These data originate in a study of identical twins. Study-wide results and caveats: A lower insertion count was a feature of abundant cord blood beta clonotypes, with no such feature in memory repertoires.

V was cut by 5 bases and J by 5 bases, with 12 bases left in between. Germline V CDR1 and CDR2: LNHNV, YYDKDF (reference sequence). CDR3 size: 13 residues. TCRdb analysed the 5' RACE reads with MiXCR anew, one entry per CDR3 protein. The table includes 650,000 to 800,000 distinct CDR3 sequences, around 8.6% detected once. These data were also filed under a second study, of yellow fever vaccine responses in identical twins.

Material: PBMCs. This TCR was sampled from a woman aged 18-30 years in good health. V usage is TRBV15 and J usage is TRBJ2-5, with D perhaps matching TRBD1 (6 bases). The CDR3: CATSPWGRETQYF. The DNA for the CDR3 is TGTGCCACCAGCCCTTGGGGGCGGGAGACCCAGTACTTC. The whole variable domain, filled in from reference TRBV15 and TRBJ2-5, reads DAMVIQNPRYQVTQFGKPVTLSCSQTLNHNVMYWYQQKSSQAPKLLFHYYDKDFNNEADTPDNFQSRRPNTSFCFLDIRSPGLGDTAMYLCATSPWGRETQYFGPGTRLLVL.